Below, 14 T cell receptor beta chains from the same sample are listed, as sequenced in a study of T cell responses to AZD1222 COVID-19 vaccine. Produced via immunoSEQ multiplex PCR; TCRdb's table is partial and in-frame only. Of 100,000 to 150,000 clones in the sample, approximately 89% were seen once. The sequences come from peripheral blood, collected on day 0 of AZD1222 vaccination. The receptor source for this set is an adult in good health.

This clone was counted a single time. This chain uses TRBV12-3 or TRBV12-4 with TRBJ1-6, with D unresolved. The CDR3 length is 12 residues. Trimming pared 6 bases from V and 10 bases from J, leaving 10 bases between. CDR3 protein: CASRSDRSPLHF. The CDR3 bases are TGTGCCAGCAGATCAGACCGCTCACCCCTCCACTTT.

The chain's CDR3 is CAWNHPSEAFF. The CDR3 DNA reads as TGTGCCTGGAATCACCCGAGTGAAGCTTTCTTT. The gene calls are TRBV30 and TRBJ1-1, with D uncertain. CDR3 length: 11 residues. Trimming pared 4 bases from V and 7 bases from J, leaving 10 bases between. Germline V CDR1 and CDR2: GTSNPN, SVGIG (reference sequence).

This chain links TRBV7-9 with TRBJ2-5; 7 nucleotides match TRBD1. Germline V gene lookup returns CDR1 SEHNR and CDR2 FQNEAQ (reference sequence). Trimming cost V 7 bases and J 1 base; bases outside gene matches: 6. The CDR3 runs 14 residues. The CDR3, as DNA: TGTGCCAGCACCGCACAGGGGCCCCAAGAGACCCAGTACTTC. Its protein product is CASTAQGPQETQYF.

This clone appeared a single time. The CDR3 here is CASSYEEGSWNEQFF. CDR3 DNA sequence: TGTGCCAGCAGTTACGAGGAGGGTTCATGGAATGAGCAGTTCTTC. This chain joins TRBV6-2 or TRBV6-3 and TRBJ2-1; D may be TRBD2 (6 bases). The V end lost 2 bases, the J end lost 7 bases, and 15 bases lay between the germline ends. In germline, CDR1 is MNHEY, CDR2 SVGEGT. The CDR3 length is 15 residues.

The chain combines TRBV3-1 (or the pseudogene TRBV3-2) with TRBJ2-7; D may be TRBD2 (7 bases). Trimming took off 4 bases at V and 4 bases at J, with 11 bases between the two ends. Germline V gives CDR1 LGHDT, CDR2 YNNKEL (reference sequence). The CDR3 sequence is 13 residues long. CDR3 DNA: TGTGCCAGCAGCCGAGGGGGGGCATACGAGCAGTACTTC. Protein product: CASSRGGAYEQYF.

J is TRBJ2-7 and V is TRBV4-2; D gene ambiguous. From germline, CDR1 is LGHNA and CDR2 YNFKEQ. V dropped 0 bases and J dropped 4 bases, with 7 bases sitting between them. The CDR3 is 13 amino acids. CDR3 sequence (DNA): TGTGCCAGCAGCCAAGACGAGGTATACGAGCAGTACTTC. This translates into CASSQDEVYEQYF.

This rearrangement joins TRBV5-6 to TRBJ1-3; 7 bases line up with TRBD1. V gave up 3 bases and J gave up 2 bases; unmatched junction bases: 14. The CDR3 is 18 residues long. From germline, CDR1 is SGHDT and CDR2 YYEEEE. The CDR3: CASSSMLQLGGTGNTIYF. CDR3 bases: TGTGCCAGCAGCTCAATGTTACAGCTAGGGGGCACTGGAAACACCATATATTTT.

The rearrangement links TRBV13 to TRBJ2-3; 12 nucleotides align to TRBD2. The CDR3 spans 16 residues. Trimming cost V 5 bases and J 1 base; bases outside gene matches: 4. Germline CDR1 reads PRHDT; CDR2 reads FYEKMQ (reference sequence). The CDR3 here is CASSQRLAGGTDTQYF. CDR3 DNA: TGTGCCAGCAGCCAGAGACTAGCGGGGGGCACAGATACGCAGTATTTT. The whole variable domain, remainder taken from reference TRBV13 and TRBJ2-3, is AAGVIQSPRHLIKEKRETATLKCYPIPRHDTVYWYQQGPGQDPQFLISFYEKMQSDKGSIPDRFSAQQFSDYHSELNMSSLELGDSALYFCASSQRLAGGTDTQYFGPGTRLTVL.

This chain links TRBV28 with TRBJ2-7; possible D gene TRBD1, 5 bases. The V and J ends lost 3 bases and 5 bases respectively, with 14 bases between them. This CDR3 is built from 14 residues. Germline V gene data show CDR1 as MDHEN and CDR2 as SYDVKM. The CDR3 reads CASSFSGKGDEQYF. CDR3 DNA sequence: TGTGCCAGCAGTTTTAGTGGGAAAGGGGACGAGCAGTACTTC.

This chain connects TRBV5-4 to TRBJ1-2; tentatively, D is TRBD1 (5 bases). The CDR3 length is 15 residues. Trimming removed 4 bases from V and 4 bases from J, with 17 bases in between. CDR1 is SGHNT, CDR2 YYREEE, per germline (reference sequence). CDR3 sequence: CASSKDAGDIYGYTF. The CDR3 DNA reads TGTGCCAGCAGCAAAGATGCGGGGGATATCTATGGCTACACCTTC.

CDR3 bases: TGTGCCAGCATTACCGGGACAGGATCCTACGAGCAGTACTTC. The encoded protein is CASITGTGSYEQYF. V is TRBV2 and J is TRBJ2-7, with 8 bases lining up with TRBD1. CDR1 is SNHLY, CDR2 FYNNEI, per germline. This CDR3 has 14 amino acids. With 7 bases clipped from V and 1 base from J, the junction kept 6 bases outside the gene matches.

V usage is TRBV19 and J usage is TRBJ2-5; TRBD1 is a possible D gene (6 bases). Trimming removed 7 bases from V and 5 bases from J, with 14 bases in between. Germline assignment: CDR1 LNHDA and CDR2 SQIVND (reference sequence). CDR3 length equals 13 residues. Here the CDR3 DNA reads TGTGCCAGTACTTCGACAGGCGCGGAGACCCAGTACTTC. It is translated as CASTSTGAETQYF.

The chain employs TRBV28 and TRBJ2-1; D is possibly TRBD2 (6 bases). Trimming took off 7 bases at V and 7 bases at J, with 23 bases between the two ends. Looked up from germline, CDR1 is MDHEN and CDR2 is SYDVKM. The CDR3 is 16 residues long. For the CDR3, the DNA is TGTGCCAGCATACCCCCCGGAGGGCCGGGTATGAATGAGCAGTTCTTC. It translates to CASIPPGGPGMNEQFF.

The rearrangement links TRBV4-1 to TRBJ1-5; D gene unclear. Germline V gene sequence: CDR1 MGHRA, CDR2 YSYEKL. The CDR3 is made up of 14 amino acids. Trimming cost V 0 bases and J 7 bases, with 10 bases left between them. The CDR3: CASSQDVEEQPQHF. The CDR3 bases are TGCGCCAGCAGCCAAGATGTAGAAGAGCAGCCCCAGCATTTT.